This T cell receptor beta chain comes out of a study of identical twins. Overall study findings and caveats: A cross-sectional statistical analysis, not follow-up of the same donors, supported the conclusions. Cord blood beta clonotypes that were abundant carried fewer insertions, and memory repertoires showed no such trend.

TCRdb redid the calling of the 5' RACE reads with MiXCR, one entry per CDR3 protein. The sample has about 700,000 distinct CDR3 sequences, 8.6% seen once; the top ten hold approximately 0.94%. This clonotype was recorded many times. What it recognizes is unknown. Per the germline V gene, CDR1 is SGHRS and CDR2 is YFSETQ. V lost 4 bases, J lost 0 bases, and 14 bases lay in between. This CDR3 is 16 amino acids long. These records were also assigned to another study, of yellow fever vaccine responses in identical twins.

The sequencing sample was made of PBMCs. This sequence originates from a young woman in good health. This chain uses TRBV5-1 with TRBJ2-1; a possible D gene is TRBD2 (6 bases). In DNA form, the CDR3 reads TGCGCCAGCAGCCCCATGGCGGGAAGCTCCTACAATGAGCAGTTCTTC. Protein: CASSPMAGSSYNEQFF.